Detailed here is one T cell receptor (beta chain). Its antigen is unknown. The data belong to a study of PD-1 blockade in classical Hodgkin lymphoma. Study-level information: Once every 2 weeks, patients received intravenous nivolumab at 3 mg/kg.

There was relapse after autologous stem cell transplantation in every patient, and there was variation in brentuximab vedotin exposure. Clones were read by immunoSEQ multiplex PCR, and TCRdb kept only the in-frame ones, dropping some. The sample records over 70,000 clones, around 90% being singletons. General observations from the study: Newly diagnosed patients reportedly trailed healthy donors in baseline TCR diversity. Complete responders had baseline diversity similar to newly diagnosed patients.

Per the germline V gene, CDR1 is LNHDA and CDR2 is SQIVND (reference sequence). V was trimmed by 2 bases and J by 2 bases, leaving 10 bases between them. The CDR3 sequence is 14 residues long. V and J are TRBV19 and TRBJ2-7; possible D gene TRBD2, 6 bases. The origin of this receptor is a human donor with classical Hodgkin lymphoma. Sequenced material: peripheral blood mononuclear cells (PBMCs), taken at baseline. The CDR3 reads CASSITSRTYEQYF. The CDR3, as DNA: TGTGCCAGTAGTATAACTAGCAGAACCTACGAGCAGTACTTC.